The 23 T cell receptor beta chains reported below all come from one sample, sequenced in a study of Ad26.COV2.S vaccination and SARS-CoV-2 variants. The treatment here: around 19 received Ad26.COV2.S at low or high dose, single or two shots; 5 received placebo; per-sample allocation not given. Sample collection was performed on day 63 after the first vaccine or placebo injection. Sequencing was performed with immunoSEQ multiplex PCR; in TCRdb, only in-frame clones are kept and a portion is missing. The sample includes about 350,000 clones, 75% to 90% of them seen just once. The sequencing here drew on peripheral blood, taken in a trial of Ad26.COV2.S vaccine versus placebo. The receptors originated from a person aged 18-65 years who received the Ad26.COV2.S COVID-19 vaccine or a placebo.

This rearrangement joins TRBV9 to TRBJ2-3, with 8 bases that match TRBD2. The CDR3 contains 15 residues. The germline gives CDR1 SGDLS, CDR2 YYNGEE. V lost 1 base, J lost 2 bases, and 3 bases stayed unmatched. The CDR3 reads CASSVSGSLTDTQYF. The CDR3 DNA sequence: TGTGCCAGCAGCGTAAGCGGGAGCCTCACAGATACGCAGTATTTT.

The V call is TRBV7-3, the J call TRBJ2-1, with 10 bases lining up with TRBD2. V was clipped by 3 bases and J by 6 bases; unmatched bases: 2. CDR3 length: 14 amino acids. Looked up from germline, CDR1 is SGHTA and CDR2 is FQGTGA. CDR3 loop: CASSLSGRANEQFF. The CDR3 DNA reads TGTGCCAGCAGCTTGAGCGGGAGGGCCAATGAGCAGTTCTTC.

The chain joins TRBV18 to TRBJ1-1; D is unresolved. This CDR3 contains 14 residues. Germline-derived CDR1 and CDR2 are KGHSH and LQKENI. V was cut by 0 bases and J by 10 bases, with 15 bases left in between. CDR3 in amino acids: CASSPPEGLRGAFF. CDR3 in DNA: TGTGCCAGCTCACCACCGGAAGGGCTTCGGGGAGCTTTCTTT.

This clone was seen a handful of times. CDR3 DNA: TGTGCCAGCAGCTCCCGACAGATGAACACTGAAGCTTTCTTT. It yields the protein CASSSRQMNTEAFF. The chain carries TRBV11-1 and TRBJ1-1, with D possibly being TRBD1 (5 bases). V lost 4 bases to trimming and J lost 0 bases, with 9 bases between them. CDR3 length equals 14 residues. Germline assignment: CDR1 SGHAT and CDR2 FQDESV (reference sequence).

This chain connects TRBV4-3 to TRBJ2-1; 15 bases line up with TRBD2. This CDR3 spans 17 amino acids. Germline-derived CDR1 and CDR2 are LGHNA and YSLEER. The V segment lost 0 bases and the J segment 7 bases; nucleotides outside the gene matches: 4. The CDR3, as DNA: TGCGCCAGCAGCCAAGATCGGGGACTAGCGGGAGGAAATGAGCAGTTCTTC. This sequence encodes CASSQDRGLAGGNEQFF.

V gene TRBV11-3 combines with J gene TRBJ1-2; unclear D gene. Looked up from germline, CDR1 is SGHNT and CDR2 is YENEEA. The CDR3 extends over 11 amino acids. Trimming pared 3 bases from V and 4 bases from J, leaving 3 bases between. In nucleotides, the CDR3 is TGTGCCAGCAGCTTTGGCTATGGCTACACCTTC. Translated: CASSFGYGYTF.

The V and J genes are TRBV4-3 and TRBJ2-1, with D perhaps matching TRBD1 (6 bases). The CDR3 runs to 14 residues. With 4 bases removed from V and 9 bases from J, the gap between germline ends came to 16 bases. Germline CDR1 LGHNA, CDR2 YSLEER. CDR3 loop: CASSRESHRVEQFF. The CDR3 DNA reads as TGCGCCAGCAGCCGAGAATCTCACAGGGTTGAGCAGTTCTTC.

The CDR3 reads CASSLTGSYNEQFF. In DNA, the CDR3 is TGCGCCAGCAGCCTGACAGGGTCCTACAATGAGCAGTTCTTC. This rearrangement joins TRBV4-1 to TRBJ2-1, with 7 nucleotides matching TRBD1. V lost 4 bases, J lost 1 base, and 1 base stayed unmatched. CDR1 is MGHRA, CDR2 YSYEKL, per germline. This CDR3 is 14 amino acids long.

The V and J genes are TRBV6-5 and TRBJ1-1; a weak D match, TRBD1 (5 bases). Trimming took off 0 bases at V and 3 bases at J, with 8 bases between the two ends. The CDR3 runs to 14 residues. Per germline, CDR1 MNHEY and CDR2 SVGAGI. The CDR3 coding sequence is TGTGCCAGCAGTTACTCACGGGACTACACTGAAGCTTTCTTT. The encoded protein is CASSYSRDYTEAFF.

The rearrangement joins TRBV28 to TRBJ1-2, with no clear D. The ends were cut back, 2 bases at V and 3 bases at J, with 10 bases in the middle. Germline CDR1 is MDHEN and CDR2 is SYDVKM. This CDR3 region has 14 residues. The CDR3 protein is CASSLDPSYYGYTF. Written as DNA, the CDR3 is TGTGCCAGCAGTTTAGATCCGTCCTACTATGGCTACACCTTC.

V and J are TRBV9 and TRBJ1-4; D is undetermined. CDR1 is SGDLS and CDR2 is YYNGEE in the germline V gene. Trimming stripped 1 base from V and 4 bases from J, with 8 bases between. CDR3 length equals 14 residues. In DNA form, the CDR3 reads TGTGCCAGCAGCGTATCAAAGGGTAATGAAAAACTGTTTTTT. Residues: CASSVSKGNEKLFF.

This chain connects TRBV5-4 to TRBJ2-4; D is unresolved. CDR3 length equals 14 residues. V shed 0 bases and J shed 2 bases, with 6 bases lying between them. CDR1 SGHNT and CDR2 YYREEE come from the germline V gene (reference sequence). CDR3 sequence reads: CASSLGQTKNIQYF. CDR3 in DNA: TGTGCCAGCAGCTTGGGGCAGACCAAAAACATTCAGTACTTC.

This clone has more than one count but fewer than ten. This chain joins TRBV18 and TRBJ2-2, with D tentatively TRBD2 (6 bases). Germline V lookup: CDR1 KGHSH, CDR2 LQKENI. CDR3 size: 15 residues. V shed 2 bases and J shed 2 bases, with 9 bases lying between them. The DNA of the CDR3 is TGTGCCAGCTCACCAGCGGGGTTTAACACCGGGGAGCTGTTTTTT. This gives the protein CASSPAGFNTGELFF.

The gene calls are TRBV6-2 or TRBV6-3 and TRBJ1-5; 8 bases match TRBD1. V gave up 0 bases and J gave up 4 bases; unmatched junction bases: 2. The germline V gene encodes CDR1 MNHEY and CDR2 SVGEGT. CDR3 length: 15 amino acids. CDR3 amino acids: CASSYSGQENQPQHF. For the CDR3, the DNA is TGTGCCAGCAGTTACTCGGGACAGGAAAATCAGCCCCAGCATTTT.

The V and J genes are TRBV4-2 and TRBJ2-1; 9 positions agree with TRBD1. Per the germline V gene, CDR1 is LGHNA and CDR2 is YNFKEQ. The trim removed 6 bases at V and 7 bases at J, leaving 16 bases unmatched. This CDR3 has 17 residues. CDR3 in amino acids: CASRSIIRDRDLNEQFF. DNA of the CDR3: TGTGCCAGCAGGTCCATAATCCGGGACAGGGACCTTAATGAGCAGTTCTTC.

The rearrangement links TRBV4-1 to TRBJ2-2; D is possibly TRBD1 (6 bases). V was cut by 0 bases and J by 0 bases, with 8 bases left in between. CDR3 length: 16 residues. From germline, CDR1 is MGHRA and CDR2 YSYEKL. CDR3 region: CASSQDQGTNTGELFF. DNA for the CDR3: TGCGCCAGCAGCCAAGATCAGGGGACGAACACCGGGGAGCTGTTTTTT.

CDR3 loop: CASSPQGRGTDTQYF. The CDR3 DNA follows: TGTGCCAGCTCACCACAGGGGCGAGGCACAGATACGCAGTATTTT. The chain combines TRBV18 with TRBJ2-3, with a weak D call TRBD1 (5 bases). The CDR3 runs to 15 residues. CDR1 and CDR2 (germline): KGHSH, LQKENI. Trimming stripped 1 base from V and 1 base from J, with 9 bases between. Full variable domain (rest looked up from reference TRBV18 and TRBJ2-3): NAGVMQNPRHLVRRRGQEARLRCSPMKGHSHVYWYRQLPEEGLKFMVYLQKENIIDESGMPKERFSAEFPKEGPSILRIQQVVRGDSAAYFCASSPQGRGTDTQYFGPGTRLTVL.

The chain combines TRBV7-2 with TRBJ1-5; D is ambiguous. Trimming removed 1 base from V and 0 bases from J, with 10 bases in between. The germline gives CDR1 SGHTA, CDR2 FQGNSA. The CDR3 loop spans 16 amino acids. Here the CDR3 reads CASSLGQWGSNQPQHF. As DNA, the CDR3 is TGTGCCAGCAGCTTAGGGCAGTGGGGTAGCAATCAGCCCCAGCATTTT.

The rearrangement links TRBV5-6 to TRBJ1-3, with D perhaps matching TRBD1 (6 bases). Trimming took 0 bases from V and 5 from J, leaving 9 bases between them. The CDR3 runs 14 residues. Germline V gene lookup returns CDR1 SGHDT and CDR2 YYEEEE. CDR3 protein: CASSLGGGRNTIYF. The CDR3 nucleotides are TGTGCCAGCAGCTTGGGTGGGGGCAGAAACACCATATATTTT.

The chain combines TRBV7-9 with TRBJ1-5, with TRBD1 matching over 10 bases. Trimming removed 6 bases from V and 4 bases from J; junction bases left unmatched: 12. The CDR3 is 17 residues long. Germline V gene sequence: CDR1 SEHNR, CDR2 FQNEAQ (reference sequence). The CDR3 bases are TGTGCCAGCAGTGGCGACAGGGGGCTCCCCCGGAATCAGCCCCAGCATTTT. It encodes CASSGDRGLPRNQPQHF.

This clone was seen only once. V and J are TRBV19 and TRBJ2-2, with unresolved D. Germline CDR1 is LNHDA and CDR2 is SQIVND (reference sequence). The CDR3 contains 12 residues. V lost 5 bases, J lost 5 bases, and 6 bases lay in between. The CDR3 sequence: CASSFLTGELFF. DNA for the CDR3: TGTGCCAGTAGTTTTCTTACCGGGGAGCTGTTTTTT.

The chain recombines TRBV6-1 with TRBJ2-7; no reliable D call. V dropped 2 bases and J dropped 0 bases, with 11 bases sitting between them. The CDR3 runs 15 residues. Per the germline V gene, CDR1 is MNHNS and CDR2 is SASEGT. The chain's CDR3 is CASSEYGASSYEQYF. The CDR3 DNA reads TGTGCCAGCAGTGAATATGGCGCTTCCTCCTACGAGCAGTACTTC.

The chain is built from TRBV5-1 and TRBJ2-7; perhaps TRBD1 as D (6 bases). Germline V gene data show CDR1 as SGHRS and CDR2 as YFSETQ. The V gene lost 3 bases and the J gene lost 6 bases, with 13 bases spanning the gap. The CDR3 loop spans 13 amino acids. The CDR3 reads CASSSGTSFEQYF. The CDR3 DNA follows: TGCGCCAGCAGCTCCGGGACATCTTTCGAGCAGTACTTC.